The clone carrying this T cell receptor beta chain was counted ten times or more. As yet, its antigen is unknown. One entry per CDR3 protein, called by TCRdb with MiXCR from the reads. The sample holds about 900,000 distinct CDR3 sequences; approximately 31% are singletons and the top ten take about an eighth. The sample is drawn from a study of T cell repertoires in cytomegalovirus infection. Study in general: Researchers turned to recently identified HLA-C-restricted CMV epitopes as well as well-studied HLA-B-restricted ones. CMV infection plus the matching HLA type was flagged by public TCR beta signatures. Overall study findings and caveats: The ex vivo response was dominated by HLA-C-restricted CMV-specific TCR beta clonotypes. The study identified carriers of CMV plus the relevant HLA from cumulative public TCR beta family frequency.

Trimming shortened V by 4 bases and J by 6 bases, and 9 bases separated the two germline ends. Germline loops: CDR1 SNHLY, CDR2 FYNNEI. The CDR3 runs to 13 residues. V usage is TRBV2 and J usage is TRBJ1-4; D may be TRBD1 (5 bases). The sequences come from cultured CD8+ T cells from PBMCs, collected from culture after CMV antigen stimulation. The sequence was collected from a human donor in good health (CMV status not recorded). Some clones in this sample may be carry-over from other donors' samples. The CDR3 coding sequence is TGTGCCAGCAGTGGAGGGGTATATGAAAAACTGTTTTTT. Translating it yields CASSGGVYEKLFF.